This entry lists 4 T cell receptor beta chains sequenced from one sample in a study of cytomegalovirus exposure and HLA in healthy donors. PCR employed 60 Vbeta and 13 Jbeta primers. The repertoire was sequenced with immunoSEQ multiplex PCR; TCRdb's copy has only in-frame clones and lacks some. The sample holds about 90,000 clones, around 85% seen once. Sequenced: PBMCs. The receptors here all came from a man younger than 35 in good health and CMV-seronegative.

The genes are TRBV7-9 and TRBJ2-7; TRBD2 agrees at 7 bases. CDR1 is SEHNR, CDR2 FQNEAQ, per germline (reference sequence). V shed 5 bases and J 5 bases; nucleotides not matched to a gene: 6. CDR3 length: 13 amino acids. In DNA, the CDR3 is TGTGCCAGCAGCCCCGAGGGAGGGCACGAGCAGTACTTC. The encoded protein is CASSPEGGHEQYF. The full variable domain, with the rest looked up from reference TRBV7-9 and TRBJ2-7, is DTGVSQNPRHKITKRGQNVTFRCDPISEHNRLYWYRQTLGQGPEFLTYFQNEAQLEKSRLLSDRFSAERPKGSFSTLEIQRTEQGDSAMYLCASSPEGGHEQYFGPGTRLTVT.

The V and J genes are TRBV6-5 and TRBJ2-3; no clear D. Per germline, CDR1 MNHEY and CDR2 SVGAGI. The CDR3 is 14 amino acids. Trimming left V 5 bases short and J 2 bases short, with 11 bases between. CDR3 nucleotides: TGTGCCAGCAGTCTCGGGTCCCTCACAGATACGCAGTATTTT. Translating it yields CASSLGSLTDTQYF.

The V and J genes are TRBV11-2 and TRBJ2-7; 7 nucleotides align to TRBD1. The J segment lost 0 bases and the V segment lost 7 bases, leaving 6 bases of the junction unmatched. CDR3 length equals 14 residues. Germline-derived CDR1 and CDR2 are SGHAT and FQNNGV. The CDR3 nucleotides read TGTGCCAGCAACTACAGGGGTCCCTCCTACGAGCAGTACTTC. Its translation is CASNYRGPSYEQYF.

The chain links TRBV28 to TRBJ1-4, with D maybe TRBD1 (5 bases). With 1 base removed from V and 0 bases from J, the gap between germline ends came to 12 bases. The CDR3 consists of 17 residues. CDR1 and CDR2 (germline): MDHEN, SYDVKM. The CDR3, as DNA: TGTGCCAGCAGTTTATTGGGGCCGGTGGCAACTAATGAAAAACTGTTTTTT. Its translation is CASSLLGPVATNEKLFF.